The 29 T cell receptor beta chains below come from one sample, sequenced in a study of regulatory T cells in long-lasting Graves disease. Construction of TCR beta libraries relied on iRepertoire HTBI primers and on Arm-PCR targeting CDR3 regions. TCRdb fed the multiplex PCR reads into MiXCR, producing one record per CDR3 protein. Among around 500,000 distinct CDR3 sequences listed, more than 20% were seen once. The time point here: persistent/refractory GD, antithyroid drugs over 5 years with positive TRAb. PBMC-derived RNA was used for the TCR library. The source material was peripheral blood mononuclear cells (PBMCs), sampled when the disease was refractory, from a patient treated with antithyroid drugs. The receptors stem from a female donor with Graves disease.

This clonotype was recorded at least ten times. The gene calls are TRBV12-3 or TRBV12-4 and TRBJ2-2, with D uncertain. The V and J ends lost 7 bases and 1 base respectively, with 16 bases between them. The CDR3 spans 16 residues. CDR3 nucleotide sequence: TGTGCCAGCATTCAGGAAGTAAACCGGAACACCGGGGAGCTGTTTTTT. Its translation is CASIQEVNRNTGELFF.

This sequence joins TRBV29-1 and TRBJ2-7, with TRBD1 matching 7 bases. Trimming removed 6 bases from V and 6 bases from J; junction bases left unmatched: 5. The length of the CDR3 is 11 residues. Germline V gene lookup returns CDR1 SQVTM and CDR2 ANQGSEA. The DNA of the CDR3 is TGCAGCGTGGACACAGGGGTCGAGCAGTACTTC. It yields the protein CSVDTGVEQYF.

This clonotype has ten or more counts. The CDR3 DNA reads TGTGCCAGCGACCGGACAGGGAACTATGGCTACACCTTC. Translation: CASDRTGNYGYTF. The chain joins TRBV2 to TRBJ1-2; TRBD1 aligns across 8 bases. CDR1 and CDR2 (germline): SNHLY, FYNNEI. Trimming at V came to 8 bases and at J to 2 bases, leaving 4 bases not matched to a gene. CDR3 size: 13 residues.

In the case of this clonotype: This could be a read error, since a much larger clone is one nucleotide away. The gene calls are TRBV5-5 and TRBJ2-2; TRBD1 might be the D (6 bases). CDR1 and CDR2 from the germline V gene are SGHKS and YYEKEE (reference sequence). The CDR3 totals 19 residues. CDR3 protein: CVSSSYVTQGSSYTGELFF. The DNA for the CDR3 is TGTGTCAGCAGCTCCTACGTGACGCAGGGGAGTAGTTACACCGGGGAGCTGTTTTTT.

There are many counts of this clonotype. The genes are TRBV9 and TRBJ1-1, with 8 bases that match TRBD1. This CDR3 has 14 amino acids. The V gene end was trimmed by 3 bases and the J gene end by 1 base; junction bases not matched to a gene: 2. The germline V gene has CDR1 SGDLS and CDR2 YYNGEE. The CDR3: CASSAGTGNTEAFF. CDR3 nucleotide sequence: TGTGCCAGCAGCGCTGGGACAGGGAACACTGAAGCTTTCTTT. The full variable domain, in which reference TRBV9 and TRBJ1-1 provide the parts outside the CDR3, is DSGVTQTPKHLITATGQRVTLRCSPRSGDLSVYWYQQSLDQGLQFLIQYYNGEERAKGNILERFSAQQFPDLHSELNLSSLELGDSALYFCASSAGTGNTEAFFGQGTRLTVV.

This clonotype showed up many times. This chain joins TRBV29-1 and TRBJ1-1; D not resolved. The CDR3 sequence is 11 residues long. CDR1 is SQVTM, CDR2 ANQGSEA, per germline. V was cut by 8 bases and J by 4 bases, with 11 bases left in between. The CDR3 coding sequence is TGCAGCCTTAATTTGGGCACTGAAGCTTTCTTT. It is translated as CSLNLGTEAFF. Combining the CDR3 with reference TRBV29-1 and TRBJ1-1 gives the whole variable domain SAVISQKPSRDICQRGTSLTIQCQVDSQVTMMFWYRQQPGQSLTLIATANQGSEATYESGFVIDKFPISRPNLTFSTLTVSNMSPEDSSIYLCSLNLGTEAFFGQGTRLTVV.

The chain carries TRBV7-2 and TRBJ2-7; 7 positions agree with TRBD2. V was clipped by 1 base and J by 2 bases; unmatched bases: 5. Germline loops: CDR1 SGHTA, CDR2 FQGNSA. This CDR3 comprises 15 residues. The CDR3 DNA sequence: TGTGCCAGCAGCTTAGTAGCGGGTAAGGCCTACGAGCAGTACTTC. It is translated as CASSLVAGKAYEQYF.

V and J are TRBV19 and TRBJ2-5, with a possible D match to TRBD2 (5 bases). Trimming took 3 bases from V and 3 from J, leaving 14 bases between them. CDR1 and CDR2 (germline): LNHDA, SQIVND (reference sequence). The CDR3 spans 15 residues. The chain's CDR3 is CASSIWSGTEETQYF. The CDR3 DNA reads TGTGCCAGTAGTATTTGGAGCGGAACCGAAGAGACCCAGTACTTC.

The CDR3 coding sequence is TGTGCCAGCAGCGGGCCCGGGGCCAACGTCCTGACTTTC. Translated, it gives CASSGPGANVLTF. The V gene is TRBV9, the J gene TRBJ2-6; no firm D call. From germline, CDR1 is SGDLS and CDR2 YYNGEE. This CDR3 has 13 residues. V lost 3 bases and J 4 bases, leaving 5 bases between the germline ends.

As regards this clonotype: A much bigger clone sits one base away, suggesting this may be a read error. The chain recombines TRBV11-2 with TRBJ2-4; 7 positions agree with TRBD1. This CDR3 is built from 14 residues. CDR1 is SGHAT and CDR2 is FQNNGV in the germline V gene. CDR3 DNA sequence: TGTACCAGCAGCTCGAGACAGGGTGGGGACATTCAGTACTTC. As protein: CTSSSRQGGDIQYF.

The chain carries TRBV5-6 and TRBJ2-7; D is undetermined. The CDR3 is 14 amino acids. CDR1 SGHDT and CDR2 YYEEEE come from the germline V gene. Trimming shortened V by 4 bases and J by 5 bases, and 16 bases separated the two germline ends. CDR3 coding DNA: TGTGCCAGCAGCATAGATAACCTTCAGGACGAGCAGTACTTC. It specifies CASSIDNLQDEQYF.

This clonotype was counted only a few times. This chain links TRBV4-1 with TRBJ1-2; TRBD1 might be the D (5 bases). Germline values: CDR1 MGHRA, CDR2 YSYEKL. CDR3 length: 14 amino acids. V was clipped by 0 bases and J by 6 bases, with 11 bases between them. The CDR3 loop reads CASSQDPGRDGYTF. CDR3 nucleotide sequence: TGCGCCAGCAGCCAAGACCCAGGGAGGGATGGCTACACCTTC.

The gene calls are TRBV20-1 and TRBJ2-3, with 12 nucleotides matching TRBD2. Per the germline V gene, CDR1 is DFQATT and CDR2 is SNEGSKA (reference sequence). The CDR3 covers 15 residues. V lost 4 bases and J lost 2; bases outside the gene matches: 4. The CDR3: CSAIGLAGFTDTQYF. CDR3 DNA sequence: TGCAGTGCTATCGGACTAGCGGGGTTCACAGATACGCAGTATTTT.

This clonotype was picked up a small number of times. CDR3 in amino acids: CAWSVLGSGRGRETQYF. The DNA of the CDR3 is TGTGCCTGGAGTGTACTAGGTAGCGGGAGGGGTAGGGAGACCCAGTACTTC. J is TRBJ2-5 and V is TRBV30; 11 nucleotides match TRBD2. The J segment lost 5 bases and the V segment lost 0 bases, leaving 11 bases of the junction unmatched. The CDR3 consists of 17 residues. Germline V gene lookup returns CDR1 GTSNPN and CDR2 SVGIG (reference sequence). The variable domain in full, with the rest retrieved from reference TRBV30 and TRBJ2-5, is SQTIHQWPATLVQPVGSPLSLECTVEGTSNPNLYWYRQAAGRGLQLLFYSVGIGQISSEVPQNLSASRPQDRQFILSSKKLLLSDSGFYLCAWSVLGSGRGRETQYFGPGTRLLVL.

This chain links TRBV15 with TRBJ1-3, with 12 nucleotides matching TRBD1. Germline V gene sequence: CDR1 LNHNV, CDR2 YYDKDF (reference sequence). V lost 4 bases, J lost 3 bases, and 7 bases stayed unmatched. The CDR3 sequence is 17 residues long. As DNA, the CDR3 is TGTGCCACCAGCAACCCGGGACAGGGGGCTGATGGAAACACCATATATTTT. Its protein is CATSNPGQGADGNTIYF.

To note about this clonotype: One end of the junction fails to match germline, which may point to a read error. The chain joins TRBV24-1 to TRBJ2-2; a weak D match, TRBD1 (5 bases). This CDR3 is built from 17 residues. Germline CDR1 is KGHDR and CDR2 is SFDVKD. The CDR3, as DNA: TGTGCCACCAGTCATTTTGGACACCTCGCGAACACCGGGGAGCTGTTTTTT. Translation gives CATSHFGHLANTGELFF.

At least ten counts were recorded for this clonotype. The J gene is TRBJ2-5, the V gene TRBV13, with TRBD2 matching over 10 bases. Trimming removed 4 bases from V and 1 base from J; junction bases left unmatched: 12. CDR3 length equals 18 residues. CDR1 is PRHDT, CDR2 FYEKMQ, per germline (reference sequence). Here the CDR3 DNA reads TGTGCCAGCAGCTCCTACTTGGGACTAGCGACGCGCCAAGAGACCCAGTACTTC. As protein: CASSSYLGLATRQETQYF.

This clonotype was seen at least ten times. The chain employs TRBV11-2 and TRBJ2-2, with D uncertain. V lost 2 bases and J lost 0, with 10 bases in between. Germline assignment: CDR1 SGHAT and CDR2 FQNNGV. The CDR3 has 16 amino acids. CDR3 sequence reads: CASSLFRLANTGELFF. In nucleotides, the CDR3 is TGTGCCAGCAGCTTATTCCGCTTAGCGAACACCGGGGAGCTGTTTTTT.

This clonotype appeared many times. The V gene is TRBV27, the J gene TRBJ2-5, with D unresolved. The germline CDR1 and CDR2 sequences are MNHEY and SMNVEV (reference sequence). This CDR3 contains 13 residues. Trimming took off 3 bases at V and 5 bases at J, with 10 bases between the two ends. Here the CDR3 reads CASSFKYGETQYF. The CDR3 bases are TGTGCCAGCAGTTTCAAATATGGGGAGACCCAGTACTTC.

Only a few counts were recorded for this clonotype. For the CDR3, the DNA is TGTGCCTGGAGTGACAGTGGTGGACTGGGGGAGCAGTACTTC. Translation: CAWSDSGGLGEQYF. This chain connects TRBV30 to TRBJ2-7; D is perhaps TRBD2 (5 bases). Trimming cost V 1 base and J 7 bases, with 17 bases left between them. The CDR3 contains 14 residues. Germline CDR1 reads GTSNPN; CDR2 reads SVGIG (reference sequence).

This clonotype occurred many times. V gene TRBV28 combines with J gene TRBJ1-5, with TRBD1 identical over 9 bases. The germline V gene has CDR1 MDHEN and CDR2 SYDVKM. This CDR3 spans 14 amino acids. V trimming: 6 bases; J trimming: 7 bases; junction bases outside the gene matches: 7. The CDR3 nucleotides are TGTGCCAGCAGCGGGAGGGGACAGGGCCAGCCCCAGCATTTT. This codes for CASSGRGQGQPQHF. Using reference TRBV28 and TRBJ1-5 for the parts outside the CDR3, the full variable domain is DVKVTQSSRYLVKRTGEKVFLECVQDMDHENMFWYRQDPGLGLRLIYFSYDVKMKEKGDIPEGYSVSREKKERFSLILESASTNQTSMYLCASSGRGQGQPQHFGDGTRLSIL.

Details on this clonotype: The junction differs from germline at one of its ends, possibly a read error. The chain joins TRBV6-5 to TRBJ2-2, with D uncertain. There are 13 residues in the CDR3. Germline CDR1 is MNHEY and CDR2 is SVGAGI. The CDR3 protein is CSSSYLGQGELFF. Here the CDR3 DNA reads TGTTCCAGCAGTTACTTAGGGCAGGGGGAGCTGTTTTTT.

The genes are TRBV7-2 and TRBJ2-2, with a possible D match to TRBD2 (5 bases). Germline values: CDR1 SGHTA, CDR2 FQGNSA. The CDR3 length is 16 residues. Trimming took off 2 bases at V and 4 bases at J, with 14 bases between the two ends. This CDR3 is CASSLLAHRGTGELFF. For the CDR3, the DNA is TGTGCCAGCAGCTTACTCGCGCACCGGGGCACCGGGGAGCTGTTTTTT.

This clonotype showed up many times. V and J are TRBV7-8 and TRBJ2-5, with 11 bases that match TRBD1. The junction had 9 bases not matched to a gene; V was cut back by 7 bases and J by 5 bases. The germline V gene has CDR1 SGHVS and CDR2 FQNEAQ. The CDR3 loop spans 15 amino acids. CDR3 DNA sequence: TGTGCCAGCAACTATCGGACAGGGGGCCAGGAGACCCAGTACTTC. It yields the protein CASNYRTGGQETQYF.

This clonotype was counted at least ten times. This rearrangement joins TRBV11-3 to TRBJ2-2; perhaps D is TRBD1 or TRBD2 (5 bases each). The CDR3 is 15 residues long. V dropped 5 bases and J dropped 4 bases, with 14 bases sitting between them. CDR1 and CDR2 (germline): SGHNT, YENEEA. The DNA for the CDR3 is TGTGCCAGCAGCCCAGGGACGAGGGGCACCGGGGAGCTGTTTTTT. It translates to CASSPGTRGTGELFF.

The chain joins TRBV20-1 to TRBJ2-7, with a weak D call TRBD1 (5 bases). The CDR3 extends over 14 amino acids. With 0 bases removed from V and 4 bases from J, the gap between germline ends came to 13 bases. Germline V lookup: CDR1 DFQATT, CDR2 SNEGSKA (reference sequence). The CDR3 spells CSARDSDSVYEQYF. The CDR3 DNA follows: TGCAGTGCTAGAGATTCTGACAGCGTTTACGAGCAGTACTTC.

This clonotype was picked up a small number of times. Germline and junction disagree at one end, which may indicate a read error. The chain uses TRBV20-1 and TRBJ2-4, with TRBD2 identical over 7 bases. Germline V gives CDR1 DFQATT, CDR2 SNEGSKA (reference sequence). The CDR3 runs 17 residues. The CDR3 region is CSARPPSGLRRVNTQYF. CDR3 bases: TGCAGTGCTAGACCGCCTAGCGGACTAAGGCGGGTTAACACTCAGTACTTC.

The chain combines TRBV29-1 with TRBJ2-7, with 8 nucleotides matching TRBD1. There are 13 residues in the CDR3. The junction had 7 bases not matched to a gene; V was cut back by 5 bases and J by 4 bases. Germline V CDR1 and CDR2: SQVTM, ANQGSEA. The CDR3 region is CSVYSTGGYEQYF. The CDR3 DNA sequence: TGCAGCGTTTACAGTACAGGGGGGTACGAGCAGTACTTC.

This clonotype came up a few times. V gene TRBV20-1 combines with J gene TRBJ2-7; D call uncertain. The V end was cut by 0 bases, the J end by 6 bases, with 9 bases between. The CDR3 is 12 residues long. In germline, CDR1 is DFQATT, CDR2 SNEGSKA (reference sequence). The CDR3 coding sequence is TGCAGTGCTAGAGAAAGGCTATTCGAGCAGTACTTC. As protein: CSARERLFEQYF.